This TCR beta chain emerged from a study of blood T cell repertoires in COVID-19 (dated by TCRdb to the early 2020s). As for the study more broadly: The collaborator samples originated in the United States, Italy and Spain and spanned the acute and convalescent phases of COVID-19. Nearly every sample came with metadata listing a de-identified subject ID, COVID-19 status, age in years and sex. The repertoires were released in a freely available public database meant as a resource for research on the immune response to SARS-CoV-2. HLA class I and class II types, where available, came from metadata supplied by the sample provider rather than from assay-based typing. Deeply sampled blood TCRbeta repertoires from subjects exposed to, actively infected with, or recovered from COVID-19 were included in the dataset. The samples were drawn from the first 160 participants of the ongoing ImmuneRACE study and from 1,200 or so subjects provided by 6 global collaborators. The material from the prospective study consisted of cDNA or gDNA derived from T cells, B-cell-depleted T cells, or PBMCs. Here is what the overall study found, with its caveats: How much clinical and demographic metadata was included differed by source and by participant, and the metadata was provided uncurated.

Including cysteine and phenylalanine, the CDR3 has 17 amino acids. The read is trimmed to its CDR3 DNA, 51 bases read in frame from base 1. As encoded in the germline V gene (reference sequence), CDR1 is SEHNR while CDR2 is FQNEAQ. V lost 4 bases and J lost 4 bases, and the count of bases not matched to a germline gene is 13. As to this clone: The antigen this receptor binds is unknown. Per-base quality was not reported, and no clone a single base away is much larger than it.

Whole blood was collected in K2EDTA tubes by collaborating institutions according to the institutions' own protocols. For TCRbeta analysis, collaborators shipped samples in one of three forms: frozen whole blood, isolated PBMCs, or DNA extracted from either of those sample types. The immunoSEQ Assay, a bias-controlled multiplex PCR, was used to amplify TCRbeta CDR3 regions from genomic DNA. Per the original workflow: Nucleated cell counts per sample were estimated from amplification of reference gene primers within the assay. To quantify the absolute abundance of each unique TCRbeta CDR3 rearrangement, sequence reads were collapsed and filtered. For each sample, productive Simpson clonality was calculated by taking the square root of Simpson's diversity index across productive rearrangements. The clones in this table, taken by TCRdb from immuneACCESS, are in-frame only. Not every clone is retained; where verified, under half of the shortfall comes from an unresolved V gene, and the cause of the rest is unknown. That table is the source of V, J and clone size, and D and trimming were worked out from the DNA. For this sample there are around 160,000 clones; approximately 80% appear just once. About 3.1% of the sample is held by the ten biggest clonotypes.

The sample was peripheral blood. The receptor comes from a woman in her 40s with active or convalescent COVID-19. The sequence is built from TRBV7-9 and TRBJ2-3; TRBD2 agrees with 8 junctional bases. The sequenced DNA is TGTGCCAGCAGCTCGACTAGCGTAGAGTGGGAAGCAGATACGCAGTATTTT. Its translation reads: CASSSTSVEWEADTQYF.